The 30 T cell receptor beta chains presented below share a single source sample, sequenced in a study of circulating and synovial CD4+ cells in juvenile arthritis. TCRdb keeps only in-frame clones here, not all; method: immunoSEQ multiplex PCR. The sample lists tens of thousands of clones, approximately 94% occurring once. The specimen sequenced was CD4+ T cells from blood. The receptors originated from a human donor with juvenile idiopathic arthritis.

V and J are TRBV5-1 and TRBJ2-3; 7 bases are shared with TRBD1. The CDR3 covers 15 residues. Germline V gene data show CDR1 as SGHRS and CDR2 as YFSETQ. The ends lost 4 bases at V and 1 base at J; junction bases unmatched: 6. CDR3 loop: CASSRQGMGTDTQYF. The CDR3 DNA sequence: TGCGCCAGCAGCAGACAGGGTATGGGCACAGATACGCAGTATTTT.

The genes are TRBV30 and TRBJ2-1; unclear D gene. The V end lost 2 bases, the J end lost 12 bases, and 17 bases lay between the germline ends. The CDR3 has 13 residues. Germline-derived CDR1 and CDR2 are GTSNPN and SVGIG (reference sequence). CDR3 sequence: CAWSHLGSPPQFF. The CDR3 DNA reads as TGTGCCTGGAGTCATTTGGGCTCCCCCCCGCAGTTCTTC.

The chain joins TRBV29-1 to TRBJ1-2; D might be TRBD1 (5 bases). This CDR3 spans 13 amino acids. CDR1 is SQVTM, CDR2 ANQGSEA, per germline. Trimming took 6 bases from V and 7 from J, leaving 18 bases between them. CDR3 amino acids: CSVVGGGIGGYTF. Here the CDR3 DNA reads TGCAGCGTCGTGGGGGGTGGAATAGGTGGCTACACCTTC.

V gene TRBV9 combines with J gene TRBJ1-2; 10 nucleotides agree with TRBD1. Germline values: CDR1 SGDLS, CDR2 YYNGEE. Germline trimming cut 0 bases from V and 4 bases from J; bases unmatched to any gene: 3. This CDR3 region has 15 residues. CDR3 DNA: TGTGCCAGCAGCGTAGAGGGACAGGGGTTCTATGGCTACACCTTC. Translated, it gives CASSVEGQGFYGYTF.

Only one count was recorded for this clone. The CDR3 region is CASSLGGGQGNSPLHF. CDR3 DNA: TGTGCCAGCAGCTTAGGTGGTGGCCAGGGGAATTCACCCCTCCACTTT. The genes are TRBV7-6 and TRBJ1-6, with D tentatively TRBD1 (6 bases). CDR1 and CDR2 (germline): SGHVS, FNYEAQ. V lost 1 base and J lost 7, with 14 bases in between. The CDR3 has 16 residues.

The chain carries TRBV7-2 and TRBJ2-1; 10 bases map to TRBD2. Germline lookup yields CDR1 SGHTA and CDR2 FQGNSA. Trimming took 5 bases from V and 6 from J; bases not matched to a gene: 4. CDR3 length equals 14 residues. For the CDR3, the DNA is TGTGCCAGCAGCCGTACTAGCGGGGCCAATGAGCAGTTCTTC. Amino acids: CASSRTSGANEQFF.

The rearrangement links TRBV7-6 to TRBJ2-7; TRBD2 matches 13 bases. Germline loops: CDR1 SGHVS, CDR2 FNYEAQ. V lost 4 bases and J lost 6; bases outside the gene matches: 3. The CDR3 consists of 14 residues. CDR3 DNA sequence: TGTGCCAGCAGCTCCCGACTAGCGGGGGGCGAGCAGTACTTC. Translation: CASSSRLAGGEQYF.

The chain couples TRBV6-5 to TRBJ1-5; 11 positions agree with TRBD1. The trim removed 4 bases at V and 10 bases at J, leaving 12 bases unmatched. The germline CDR1 and CDR2 sequences are MNHEY and SVGAGI. There are 16 residues in the CDR3. In nucleotides, the CDR3 is TGTGCCAGCAGTTTTCTTCCGGGACAGGGGGATTATCCCCAGCATTTT. Its protein is CASSFLPGQGDYPQHF.

V gene TRBV5-1 combines with J gene TRBJ2-3; D uncertain. Deletions cut 0 bases from V and 6 bases from J, with 11 bases between. There are 14 residues in the CDR3. Germline CDR1 reads SGHRS; CDR2 reads YFSETQ. The DNA of the CDR3 is TGCGCCAGCAGCTTGGTTGCGACGGGTGATACGCAGTATTTT. Its translation: CASSLVATGDTQYF.

This chain connects TRBV5-6 to TRBJ2-1; 12 bases match TRBD2. Looked up from germline, CDR1 is SGHDT and CDR2 is YYEEEE. The CDR3 length is 15 residues. V shed 4 bases, J shed 2 bases, and the junction held 1 base outside the gene matches. The CDR3 DNA reads TGTGCCAGCAGCCGGACTAGCGGGGCCTACAATGAGCAGTTCTTC. This codes for CASSRTSGAYNEQFF.

The CDR3 here is CASSLAGIGGELFF. CDR3 bases: TGCGCCAGCAGCTTGGCAGGGATCGGCGGGGAGCTGTTTTTT. The V gene is TRBV5-1, the J gene TRBJ2-2, with D tentatively TRBD1 (5 bases). Germline lookup yields CDR1 SGHRS and CDR2 YFSETQ. This CDR3 contains 14 residues. The germline V and J ends were trimmed by 0 bases and 7 bases, with 10 bases remaining between them.

The chain couples TRBV19 to TRBJ1-5; no firm D call. CDR1 and CDR2 from the germline V gene are LNHDA and SQIVND (reference sequence). Trimming removed 2 bases from V and 4 bases from J, with 6 bases in between. This CDR3 is built from 13 residues. The CDR3 coding sequence is TGTGCCAGTAGTATATTAGCGAATCAGCCCCAGCATTTT. Translated: CASSILANQPQHF. The full variable domain, completed using reference TRBV19 and TRBJ1-5, is DGGITQSPKYLFRKEGQNVTLSCEQNLNHDAMYWYRQDPGQGLRLIYYSQIVNDFQKGDIAEGYSVSREKKESFPLTVTSAQKNPTAFYLCASSILANQPQHFGDGTRLSIL.

For this clone: This same CDR3 is encoded by further DNA sequences in the sample. The chain employs TRBV6-5 and TRBJ1-6; D is ambiguous. V lost 1 base, J lost 13 bases, and 20 bases lay in between. The CDR3 extends over 16 amino acids. The germline gives CDR1 MNHEY, CDR2 SVGAGI. Here the CDR3 DNA reads TGTGCCAGCAGTTACTTCCGACGCTACGAGGCTTCCCCCCTCCACTTT. The encoded protein is CASSYFRRYEASPLHF.

The V gene is TRBV25-1, the J gene TRBJ1-4, with 7 nucleotides matching TRBD1. V shed 2 bases, J shed 7 bases, and the junction held 4 bases outside the gene matches. The CDR3 totals 14 residues. Germline V gene sequence: CDR1 MGHDK, CDR2 SYGVNS. DNA of the CDR3: TGTGCCAGCAGTGAAAGGACAGGTACTGAAAAACTGTTTTTT. It encodes CASSERTGTEKLFF.

This sequence joins TRBV27 and TRBJ1-5; D not certain. CDR3 length equals 15 residues. Germline values: CDR1 MNHEY, CDR2 SMNVEV (reference sequence). V dropped 0 bases and J dropped 7 bases, with 13 bases sitting between them. As DNA, the CDR3 is TGTGCCAGCAGTTTATCGAAGTTGGTCCGGCAGCCCCAGCATTTT. Translating gives CASSLSKLVRQPQHF.

The V and J genes are TRBV7-3 and TRBJ2-2; the match to TRBD1 covers 8 bases. The germline gives CDR1 SGHTA, CDR2 FQGTGA. CDR3 length equals 15 residues. The junction had 2 bases not matched to a gene; V was cut back by 5 bases and J by 0 bases. This CDR3 is CASSPGGANTGELFF. The DNA for the CDR3 is TGTGCCAGCAGCCCAGGGGGCGCGAACACCGGGGAGCTGTTTTTT.

About this clone: Different DNA sequences within this sample yield the same CDR3. The J gene is TRBJ1-6, the V gene TRBV27; TRBD1 is a possible D gene (5 bases). Trimming removed 1 base at V and 1 base at J, with 11 bases between. The CDR3 contains 17 residues. CDR1 and CDR2 from the germline V gene are MNHEY and SMNVEV (reference sequence). CDR3: CASSLFMGGSYNSPLHF. The CDR3 DNA follows: TGTGCCAGCAGTTTATTCATGGGGGGGTCCTATAATTCACCCCTCCACTTT.

This sequence joins TRBV7-3 and TRBJ2-2; 8 bases align to TRBD2. Germline V gives CDR1 SGHTA, CDR2 FQGTGA. The CDR3 is made up of 16 amino acids. Unmatched junction bases numbered 5, after V lost 2 bases and J lost 3 bases. CDR3 sequence (DNA): TGTGCCAGCAGCTTAGTAGCGGGGATGGACACCGGGGAGCTGTTTTTT. This translates into CASSLVAGMDTGELFF. Looking up the rest from reference TRBV7-3 and TRBJ2-2 gives the full variable domain: GAGVSQTPSNKVTEKGKYVELRCDPISGHTALYWYRQSLGQGPEFLIYFQGTGAADDSGLPNDRFFAVRPEGSVSTLKIQRTERGDSAVYLCASSLVAGMDTGELFFGEGSRLTVL.

The V and J genes are TRBV15 and TRBJ1-1, with TRBD1 as a possible D gene (6 bases). The CDR3 is 13 residues long. CDR1 LNHNV and CDR2 YYDKDF come from the germline V gene (reference sequence). Trimming pared 0 bases from V and 6 bases from J, leaving 8 bases between. The CDR3 sequence: CATSRDWGPEAFF. The CDR3 nucleotides read TGTGCCACCAGCAGAGACTGGGGGCCTGAAGCTTTCTTT.

This clone showed up just once. The junction shows a germline mismatch at one end, possibly a read error. Other DNA sequences in this sample translate to the same CDR3. The gene calls are TRBV25-1 and TRBJ1-6; D unresolved. CDR1 MGHDK and CDR2 SYGVNS come from the germline V gene. The CDR3 is made up of 14 amino acids. CDR3 sequence (DNA): TGTGCCAGCAGTGAAGTCAACTATAATTCCCCCCTCCACTTT. Translated: CASSEVNYNSPLHF.

This chain connects TRBV6-5 to TRBJ2-7; perhaps TRBD1 as D (6 bases). The CDR3 extends over 14 amino acids. Trimming removed 5 bases at V and 1 base at J, with 12 bases between. In germline, CDR1 is MNHEY, CDR2 SVGAGI. The chain's CDR3 is CASSRDRLSYEQYF. CDR3 DNA: TGTGCCAGCAGTCGAGACAGGTTATCCTACGAGCAGTACTTC.

The chain is built from TRBV9 and TRBJ1-2; 7 bases agree with TRBD1. This CDR3 comprises 16 residues. V lost 5 bases and J lost 0; bases outside the gene matches: 10. In germline, CDR1 is SGDLS, CDR2 YYNGEE. The CDR3 here is CASSLGDSRANYGYTF. DNA of the CDR3: TGTGCCAGCAGTCTGGGGGACAGCAGGGCTAACTATGGCTACACCTTC.

This chain connects TRBV6-5 to TRBJ2-3; 8 positions agree with TRBD1. V trimming: 7 bases; J trimming: 1 base; junction bases outside the gene matches: 4. CDR1 and CDR2 from the germline V gene are MNHEY and SVGAGI. The CDR3 sequence is 14 residues long. CDR3 in amino acids: CASIPTGGTDTQYF. The CDR3 coding sequence is TGTGCCAGCATTCCGACAGGGGGCACAGATACGCAGTATTTT.

The rearrangement links TRBV5-1 to TRBJ1-4, with a tentative D call TRBD1 (5 bases). This CDR3 is 14 amino acids long. Germline V gene sequence: CDR1 SGHRS, CDR2 YFSETQ. Trimming stripped 3 bases from V and 8 bases from J, with 14 bases between. The CDR3 DNA follows: TGCGCCAGCAGCTCGGACACCCTGAGGGAAAAACTGTTTTTT. It codes for CASSSDTLREKLFF.

The V gene is TRBV11-2, the J gene TRBJ2-7; D not resolved. The CDR3 extends over 15 amino acids. Germline assignment: CDR1 SGHAT and CDR2 FQNNGV. Between the trimmed V and J ends, which lost 1 base and 1 base, there was a span of 11 bases. The CDR3 loop is CASSLAAVGSYEQYF. CDR3 in DNA: TGTGCCAGCAGCTTAGCCGCCGTCGGGTCCTACGAGCAGTACTTC. The full variable domain, with the rest looked up from reference TRBV11-2 and TRBJ2-7, is EAGVAQSPRYKIIEKRQSVAFWCNPISGHATLYWYQQILGQGPKLLIQFQNNGVVDDSQLPKDRFSAERLKGVDSTLKIQPAKLEDSAVYLCASSLAAVGSYEQYFGPGTRLTVT.

The chain employs TRBV19 and TRBJ1-4; D possibly corresponds to TRBD1 (6 bases). The CDR3 covers 15 residues. Germline CDR1 and CDR2: LNHDA and SQIVND (reference sequence). Trimming cost V 6 bases and J 6 bases, with 17 bases left between them. The CDR3 nucleotides are TGTGCCAGTAGCCGCTTGGGGGCGGGGGATGAAAAACTGTTTTTT. Residues: CASSRLGAGDEKLFF.

V and J are TRBV7-9 and TRBJ1-3; possible D gene TRBD1, 6 bases. This CDR3 contains 15 residues. V was pared by 5 bases and J by 4 bases, with 15 bases between. Germline V CDR1 and CDR2: SEHNR, FQNEAQ (reference sequence). The CDR3 is CASSARTGMGNTIYF. The CDR3 bases are TGTGCCAGCAGCGCCCGTACAGGGATGGGAAACACCATATATTTT.

This chain links TRBV29-1 with TRBJ2-3, with TRBD1 as a possible D gene (6 bases). Germline V gene sequence: CDR1 SQVTM, CDR2 ANQGSEA. V was cut by 7 bases and J by 5 bases, with 13 bases left in between. This CDR3 has 12 amino acids. DNA for the CDR3: TGCAGCGATATTAAACAGGGAGATACGCAGTATTTT. This codes for CSDIKQGDTQYF.

The rearrangement joins TRBV5-1 to TRBJ2-7; D possibly corresponds to TRBD1 (6 bases). The germline gives CDR1 SGHRS, CDR2 YFSETQ. V dropped 4 bases and J dropped 3 bases, with 17 bases sitting between them. The CDR3 loop spans 15 amino acids. The DNA for the CDR3 is TGCGCCAGCAGCCTAAAACGGGACACCCTCTACGAGCAGTACTTC. Its translation is CASSLKRDTLYEQYF.

This chain joins TRBV4-3 and TRBJ1-2, with 9 bases lining up with TRBD1. Trimming at V came to 0 bases and at J to 5 bases, leaving 7 bases not matched to a gene. The CDR3 sequence is 16 residues long. Germline V CDR1 and CDR2: LGHNA, YSLEER. The CDR3 region is CASSQEGGQGRYGYTF. The CDR3 DNA reads as TGCGCCAGCAGCCAAGAAGGGGGACAGGGAAGGTATGGCTACACCTTC.